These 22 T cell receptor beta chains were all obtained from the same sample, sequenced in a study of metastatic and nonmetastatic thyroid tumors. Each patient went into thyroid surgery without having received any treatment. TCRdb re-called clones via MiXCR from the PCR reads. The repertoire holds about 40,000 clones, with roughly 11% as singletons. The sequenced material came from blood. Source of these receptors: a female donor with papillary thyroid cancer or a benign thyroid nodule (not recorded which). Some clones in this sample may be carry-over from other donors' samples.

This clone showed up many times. CDR3 sequence: CASRTQRSLQTYEQYF. DNA of the CDR3: TGTGCCAGCAGGACCCAACGGTCACTCCAAACCTACGAGCAGTACTTC. The V and J genes are TRBV2 and TRBJ2-7, with D unclear. This CDR3 is 16 amino acids long. CDR1 is SNHLY, CDR2 FYNNEI, per germline. Trimming took 6 bases from V and 2 from J, leaving 20 bases between them.

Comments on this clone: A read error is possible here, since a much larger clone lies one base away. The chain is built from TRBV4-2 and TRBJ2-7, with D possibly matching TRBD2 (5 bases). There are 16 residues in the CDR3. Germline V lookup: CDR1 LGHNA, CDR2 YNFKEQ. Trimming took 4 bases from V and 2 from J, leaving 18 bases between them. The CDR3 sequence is CASSRVVSGSAYEQYF. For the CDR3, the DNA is TGTGCCAGCAGCCGAGTCGTCTCGGGGAGTGCCTACGAGCAGTACTTC.

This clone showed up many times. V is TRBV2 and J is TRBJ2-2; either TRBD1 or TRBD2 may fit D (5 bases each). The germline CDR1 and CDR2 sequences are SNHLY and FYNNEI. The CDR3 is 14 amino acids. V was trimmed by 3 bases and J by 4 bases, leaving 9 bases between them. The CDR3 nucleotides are TGTGCCAGCAGTGACTCGGGACGCACCGGGGAGCTGTTTTTT. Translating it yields CASSDSGRTGELFF.

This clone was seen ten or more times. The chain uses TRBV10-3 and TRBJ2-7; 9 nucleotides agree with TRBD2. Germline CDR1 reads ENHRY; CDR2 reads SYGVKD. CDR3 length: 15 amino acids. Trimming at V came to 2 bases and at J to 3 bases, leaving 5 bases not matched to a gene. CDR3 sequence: CAISEGASGNYEQYF. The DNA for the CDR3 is TGTGCCATCAGTGAGGGGGCTAGCGGGAACTACGAGCAGTACTTC.

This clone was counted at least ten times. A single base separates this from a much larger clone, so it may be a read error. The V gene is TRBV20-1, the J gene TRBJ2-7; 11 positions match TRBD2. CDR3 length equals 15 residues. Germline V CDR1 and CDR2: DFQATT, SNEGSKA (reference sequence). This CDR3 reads CSAAEGTSGTYERYF. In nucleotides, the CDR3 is TGCAGTGCCGCCGAGGGGACTAGCGGTACCTACGAGCGGTACTTC.

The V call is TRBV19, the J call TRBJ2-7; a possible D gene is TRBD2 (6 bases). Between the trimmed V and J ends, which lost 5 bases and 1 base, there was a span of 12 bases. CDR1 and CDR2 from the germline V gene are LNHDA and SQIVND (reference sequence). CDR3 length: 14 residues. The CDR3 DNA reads TGTGCCAGTAGTGCGGACGGGAGTTCCTACGAGCAGTACTTC. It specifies CASSADGSSYEQYF. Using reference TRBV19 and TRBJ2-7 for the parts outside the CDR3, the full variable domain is DGGITQSPKYLFRKEGQNVTLSCEQNLNHDAMYWYRQDPGQGLRLIYYSQIVNDFQKGDIAEGYSVSREKKESFPLTVTSAQKNPTAFYLCASSADGSSYEQYFGPGTRLTVT.

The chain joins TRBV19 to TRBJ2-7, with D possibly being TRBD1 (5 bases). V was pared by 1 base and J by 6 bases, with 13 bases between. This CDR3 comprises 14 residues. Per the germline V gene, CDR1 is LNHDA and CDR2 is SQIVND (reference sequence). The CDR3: CASSIASVGAEQYF. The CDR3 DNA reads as TGTGCCAGTAGTATAGCTTCCGTTGGGGCCGAGCAGTACTTC.

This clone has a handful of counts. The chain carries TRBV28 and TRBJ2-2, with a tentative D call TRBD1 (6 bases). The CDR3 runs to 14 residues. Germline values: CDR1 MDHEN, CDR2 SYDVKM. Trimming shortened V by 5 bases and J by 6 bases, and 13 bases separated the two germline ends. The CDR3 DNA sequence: TGTGCCAGCAGTCCACAGGGATCCCCCGGGGAGCTGTTTTTT. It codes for CASSPQGSPGELFF.

The CDR3 DNA follows: TGTGCCAGCAGTCCGAATCCGGGACAGGGAGGTGCGCAGTATTTT. Translating it yields CASSPNPGQGGAQYF. V gene TRBV27 combines with J gene TRBJ2-3; 9 bases match TRBD1. Germline assignment: CDR1 MNHEY and CDR2 SMNVEV (reference sequence). V lost 5 bases to trimming and J lost 10 bases; unmatched junction nucleotides: 13. CDR3 length: 15 amino acids.

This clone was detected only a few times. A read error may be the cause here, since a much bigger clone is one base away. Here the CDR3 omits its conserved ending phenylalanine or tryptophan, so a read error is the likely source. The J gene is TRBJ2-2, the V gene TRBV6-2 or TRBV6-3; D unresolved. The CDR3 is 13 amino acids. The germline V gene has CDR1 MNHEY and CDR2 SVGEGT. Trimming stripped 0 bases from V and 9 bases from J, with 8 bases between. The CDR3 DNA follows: TGTGCCAGCAGTTACTCGGGGAATAGGGAGCTGTTTTCT. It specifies CASSYSGNRELFS.

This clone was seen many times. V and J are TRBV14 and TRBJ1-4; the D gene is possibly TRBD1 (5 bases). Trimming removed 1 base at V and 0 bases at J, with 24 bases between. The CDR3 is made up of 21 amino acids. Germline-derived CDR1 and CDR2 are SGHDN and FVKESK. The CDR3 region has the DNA TGTGCCAGCAGCCAAGGCGTGGGGGAAGTTAGACTTTGGGCAACTAATGAAAAACTGTTTTTT. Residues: CASSQGVGEVRLWATNEKLFF.

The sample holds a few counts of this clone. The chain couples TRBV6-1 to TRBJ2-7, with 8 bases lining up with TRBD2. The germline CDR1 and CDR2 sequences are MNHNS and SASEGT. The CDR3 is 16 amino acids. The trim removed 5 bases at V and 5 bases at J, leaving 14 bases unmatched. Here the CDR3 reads CASSLRAVTSDHEQYF. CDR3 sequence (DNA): TGTGCCAGCAGTTTACGGGCAGTGACTAGCGACCACGAGCAGTACTTC.

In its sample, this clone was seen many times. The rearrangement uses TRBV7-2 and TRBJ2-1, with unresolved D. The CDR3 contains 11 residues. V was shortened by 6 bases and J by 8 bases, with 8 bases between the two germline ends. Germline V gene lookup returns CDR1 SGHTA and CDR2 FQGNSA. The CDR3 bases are TGTGCCAGCAGTCCTTTCGATGAGCAGTTCTTC. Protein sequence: CASSPFDEQFF.

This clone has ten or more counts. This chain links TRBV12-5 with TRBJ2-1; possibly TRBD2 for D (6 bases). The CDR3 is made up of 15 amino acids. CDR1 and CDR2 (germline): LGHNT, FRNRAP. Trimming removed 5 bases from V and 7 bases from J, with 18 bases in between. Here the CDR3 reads CASGPEGGRLNEQFF. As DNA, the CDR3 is TGTGCTAGTGGTCCCGAAGGAGGGAGGTTAAATGAGCAGTTCTTC.

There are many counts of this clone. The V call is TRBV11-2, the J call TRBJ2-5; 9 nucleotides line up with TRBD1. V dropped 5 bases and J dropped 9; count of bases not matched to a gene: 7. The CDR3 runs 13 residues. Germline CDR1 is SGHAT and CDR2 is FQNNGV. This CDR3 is CASSPQGAGAQYF. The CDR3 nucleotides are TGTGCCAGCAGCCCACAGGGGGCGGGGGCCCAGTACTTC.

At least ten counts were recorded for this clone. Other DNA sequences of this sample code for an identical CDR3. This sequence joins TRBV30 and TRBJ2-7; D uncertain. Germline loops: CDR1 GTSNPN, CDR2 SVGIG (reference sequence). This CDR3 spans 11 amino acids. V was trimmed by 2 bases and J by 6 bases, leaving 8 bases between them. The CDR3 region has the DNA TGTGCCTGGAGTATTGGCGCCGAGCAGTACTTC. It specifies CAWSIGAEQYF.

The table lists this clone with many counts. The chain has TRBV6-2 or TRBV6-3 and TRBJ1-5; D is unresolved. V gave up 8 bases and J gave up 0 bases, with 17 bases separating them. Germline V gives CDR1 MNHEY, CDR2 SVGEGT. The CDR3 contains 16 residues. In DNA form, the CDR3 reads TGTGCCAGCGGAAATCCATACGAGTATAGCAATCAGCCCCAGCATTTT. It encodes CASGNPYEYSNQPQHF.

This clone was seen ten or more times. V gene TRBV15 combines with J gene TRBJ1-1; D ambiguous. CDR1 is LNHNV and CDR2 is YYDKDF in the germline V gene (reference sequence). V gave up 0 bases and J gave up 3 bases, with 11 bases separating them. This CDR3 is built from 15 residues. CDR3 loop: CATSRDLYADTEAFF. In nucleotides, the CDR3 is TGTGCCACCAGCAGAGATCTCTACGCCGACACTGAAGCTTTCTTT.

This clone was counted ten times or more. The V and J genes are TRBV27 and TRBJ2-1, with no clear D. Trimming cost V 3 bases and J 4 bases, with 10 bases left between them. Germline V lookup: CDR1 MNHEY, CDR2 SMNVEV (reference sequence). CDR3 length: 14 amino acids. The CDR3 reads CASSFSYTYNEQFF. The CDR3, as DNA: TGTGCCAGCAGTTTTTCCTATACTTACAATGAGCAGTTCTTC.

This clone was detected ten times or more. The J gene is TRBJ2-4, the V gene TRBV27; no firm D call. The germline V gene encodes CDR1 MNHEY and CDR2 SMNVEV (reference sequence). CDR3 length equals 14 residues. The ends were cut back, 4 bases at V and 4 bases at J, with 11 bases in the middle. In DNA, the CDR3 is TGTGCCAGCAGTTCCCCTAAGACGAAAAACATTCAGTACTTC. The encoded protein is CASSSPKTKNIQYF.

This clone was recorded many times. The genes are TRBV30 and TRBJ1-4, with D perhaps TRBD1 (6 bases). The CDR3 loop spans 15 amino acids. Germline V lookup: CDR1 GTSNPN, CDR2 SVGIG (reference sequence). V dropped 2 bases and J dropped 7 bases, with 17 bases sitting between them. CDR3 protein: CAWSPVAGETEKLFF. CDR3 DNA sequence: TGTGCCTGGAGTCCTGTGGCAGGGGAGACTGAAAAACTGTTTTTT.

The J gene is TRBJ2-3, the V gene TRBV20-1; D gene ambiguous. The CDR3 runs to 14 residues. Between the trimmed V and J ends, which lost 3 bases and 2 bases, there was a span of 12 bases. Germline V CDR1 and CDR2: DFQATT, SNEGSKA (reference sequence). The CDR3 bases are TGCAGTGCTAGTAAACAGTTTCCCACAGATACGCAGTATTTT. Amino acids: CSASKQFPTDTQYF.